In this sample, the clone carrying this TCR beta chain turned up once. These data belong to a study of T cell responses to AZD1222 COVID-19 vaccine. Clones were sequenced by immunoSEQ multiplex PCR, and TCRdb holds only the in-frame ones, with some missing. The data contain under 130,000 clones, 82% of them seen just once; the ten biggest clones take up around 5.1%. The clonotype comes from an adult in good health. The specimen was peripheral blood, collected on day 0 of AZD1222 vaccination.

The DNA for the CDR3 is TGTGCCAGCAGCGTCTACAGGGGGCATGGGGGCGAGCAGTACTTC. Protein product: CASSVYRGHGGEQYF. V is TRBV5-6 and J is TRBJ2-7; TRBD1 agrees at 9 bases. Germline V CDR1 and CDR2: SGHDT, YYEEEE. With 4 bases clipped from V and 6 bases from J, the junction kept 11 bases outside the gene matches. The CDR3 consists of 15 residues.